The entry that follows covers one T cell receptor beta chain sequence. The protocol was immunoSEQ multiplex PCR, while the TCRdb copy is restricted to in-frame clones and leaves out a portion. This table has fewer than 200,000 clones, approximately 82% appearing once. The data originate from a study of blood T cell repertoires in COVID-19. Germline lookup yields CDR1 LNHNV and CDR2 YYDKDF (reference sequence). The trim removed 3 bases at V and 4 bases at J, leaving 9 bases unmatched. The CDR3 is 15 residues long. The age range of participants was about 18 to 100 years, with residence in about 25 US areas. Self-reported history from a screening survey and questionnaire set each donor's cohort. Symptom resolution, clearance, or two negative PCRs marked the recovered donors of Cohort 3.

Input material: PBMCs or T cells enriched from blood (not recorded which). The source of this sequence is a woman aged 45-65 years who had recovered from COVID-19. V is TRBV15 and J is TRBJ2-7; 7 nucleotides agree with TRBD1. Written as DNA, the CDR3 is TGTGCCACCAGCAGGCCGGGACAGAGCCTATACGAGCAGTACTTC. Its translation: CATSRPGQSLYEQYF.